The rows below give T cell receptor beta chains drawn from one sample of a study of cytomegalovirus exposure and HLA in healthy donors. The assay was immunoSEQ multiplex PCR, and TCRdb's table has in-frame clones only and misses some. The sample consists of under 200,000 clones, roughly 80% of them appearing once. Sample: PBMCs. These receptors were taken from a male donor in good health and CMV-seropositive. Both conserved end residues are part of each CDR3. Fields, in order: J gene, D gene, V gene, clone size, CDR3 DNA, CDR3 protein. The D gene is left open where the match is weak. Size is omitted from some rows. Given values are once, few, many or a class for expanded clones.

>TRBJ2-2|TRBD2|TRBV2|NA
TGTGCCAGCGGGGGGGAGGGTCAGGCCGGGGAGCTGTTTTTT
CASGGEGQAGELFF
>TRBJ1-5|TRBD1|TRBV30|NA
TGTGCCTGGAGGGGACAGGGGCATCAGCCCCAGCATTTT
CAWRGQGHQPQHF
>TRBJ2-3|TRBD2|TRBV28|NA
TGTGCCAGCAGCCCCGGAACTAGCGGGAGCTTGATAGGGTATTTT
CASSPGTSGSLIGYF
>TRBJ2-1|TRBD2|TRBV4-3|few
TGCGCCAGCAGCCAAGGGAGCGGGAGGGTTTACAATGAGCAGTTCTTC
CASSQGSGRVYNEQFF
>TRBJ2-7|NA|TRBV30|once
TGTGCCTGGAGACCCGGGTTCTCCTACGAGCAGTACTTC
CAWRPGFSYEQYF
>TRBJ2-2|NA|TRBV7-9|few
TGTGCCAGCAGCTTTACAGCTCACACCGGGGAGCTGTTTTTT
CASSFTAHTGELFF
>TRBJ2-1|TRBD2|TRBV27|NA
TGTGCCAGCAGTCCTCGCCTAGCGGGCTACAATGAGCAGTTCTTC
CASSPRLAGYNEQFF
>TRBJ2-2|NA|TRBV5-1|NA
TGCGCCAGCAGCTTGGCAGAACCCCACACCGGGGAGCTGTTTTTT
CASSLAEPHTGELFF
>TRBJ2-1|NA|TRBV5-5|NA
TGTGCCAGCAGCTTGGATTACCTGCTGGCTGAGCAGTTCTTC
CASSLDYLLAEQFF
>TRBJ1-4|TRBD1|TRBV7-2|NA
TGTGCCAGCAGAGCAGGGGGCGGTGGGGGAGAAAAACTGTTTTTT
CASRAGGGGGEKLFF
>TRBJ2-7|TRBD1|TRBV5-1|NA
TGCGCCAGCAGCTTGGAACAGGGGGAGGTCTACGAGCAGTACTTC
CASSLEQGEVYEQYF
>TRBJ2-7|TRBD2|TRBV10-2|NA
TGCGCCACCTCGACTAGCGGGGGCCAGCAGTACTTC
CATSTSGGQQYF
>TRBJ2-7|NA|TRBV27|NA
TGTGCCAGCAGAAGTCGGGCCGACAGGAGCTTACAGTACTTC
CASRSRADRSLQYF
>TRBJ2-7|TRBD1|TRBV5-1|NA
TGCGCCAGCAGCCCGTTAAGCAGGGGGCTCTCCTACGAGCAGTACTTC
CASSPLSRGLSYEQYF
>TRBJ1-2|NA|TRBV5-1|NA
TGCGCCAGCAGCTTGGCAGGGAAGGTCTATGGCTACACCTTC
CASSLAGKVYGYTF
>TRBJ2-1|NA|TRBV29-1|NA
TGCAGCGCCGGACACCAGGAAAACTTCTTC
CSAGHQENFF
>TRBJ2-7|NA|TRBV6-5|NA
TGTGCCAGCAGTTACTCGATTCCGGTCTACGAGCAGTACTTC
CASSYSIPVYEQYF
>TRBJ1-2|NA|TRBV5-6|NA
TGTGCCAGCAGCTTAGGGCACAATGCAGGGGTCTATGGCTACACCTTC
CASSLGHNAGVYGYTF
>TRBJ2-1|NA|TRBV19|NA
TGTGCCAGTAGTAGGGAAGGGAGCTCCTACAATGAGCAGTTCTTC
CASSREGSSYNEQFF
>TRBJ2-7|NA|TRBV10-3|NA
TGTGCCATTAGACGGGATGCCTACGAGCAGTACTTC
CAIRRDAYEQYF
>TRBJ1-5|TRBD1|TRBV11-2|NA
TGTGCCAGCAGCTTAGAAGCCGCAGGGGGGCCCCAGCATTTT
CASSLEAAGGPQHF
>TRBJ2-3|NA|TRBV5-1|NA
TGCGCCAGCAGCTTGGGTAGTAGGTCCGGGACAGATACGCAGTATTTT
CASSLGSRSGTDTQYF
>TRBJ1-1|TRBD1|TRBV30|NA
TGTGCCTGGAGTGGGGACAGGATGAACACTGAAGCTTTCTTT
CAWSGDRMNTEAFF
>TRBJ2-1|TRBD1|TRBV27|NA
TGTGCCAGCACCTGGGGACAGGACAATGAGCAGTTCTTC
CASTWGQDNEQFF
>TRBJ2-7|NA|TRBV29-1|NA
TGCAGCGCTTGGGCGCGGGATCGGTACGAGCAGTACTTC
CSAWARDRYEQYF
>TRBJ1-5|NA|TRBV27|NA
TGTGCCAGCAGACGCCTACAAGGAGATAGCAATCAGCCCCAGCATTTT
CASRRLQGDSNQPQHF
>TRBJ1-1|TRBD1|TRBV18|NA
TGTGCCAGCTCATCCCAGGGACAGGGGGGGAACACTGAAGCTTTCTTT
CASSSQGQGGNTEAFF
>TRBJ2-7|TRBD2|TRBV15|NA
TGTGCCACCAGGGAACTAGCGACCACCTACGAGCAGTACTTC
CATRELATTYEQYF
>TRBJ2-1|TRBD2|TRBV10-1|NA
TGCGCCAGCAGTGGGGCCAGCGGGGGGCTCTTAGATGAGCAGTTCTTC
CASSGASGGLLDEQFF
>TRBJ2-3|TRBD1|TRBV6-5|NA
TGTGCCAGCAGTCTGGACAGGCTCGGACAGTATTTT
CASSLDRLGQYF
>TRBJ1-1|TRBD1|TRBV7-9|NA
TGTGCCAGCAGCCTCACAGGGGACACTGAAGCTTTCTTT
CASSLTGDTEAFF
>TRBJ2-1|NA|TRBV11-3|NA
TGTGCCAGCAGCTCCGAGGAGGGAGGCGATGAGCAGTTCTTC
CASSSEEGGDEQFF
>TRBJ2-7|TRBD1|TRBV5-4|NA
TGTGCCAGCAGGCCAGTGGGACAGGGCGACGAGCAGTACTTC
CASRPVGQGDEQYF
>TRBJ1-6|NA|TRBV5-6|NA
TGTGCCAGCAGCCCTTTCGGACGGCCCGGGGATCCCCTCCACTTT
CASSPFGRPGDPLHF
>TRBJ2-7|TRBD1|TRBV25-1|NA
TGTGCCAGCACCGGACAGGGCGAGCAGTACTTC
CASTGQGEQYF
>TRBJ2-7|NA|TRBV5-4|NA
TGTGCCAGCAGCTATTTAAGCGGACCTTACGAGCAGTACTTC
CASSYLSGPYEQYF
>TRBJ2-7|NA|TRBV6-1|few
TGTGCCAGCAGTGAAACCCAGGGGTTATACGAGCAGTACTTC
CASSETQGLYEQYF
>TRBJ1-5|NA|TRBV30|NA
TGTGCCTGGAGTGCATCACGACATAGCAATCAGCCCCAGCATTTT
CAWSASRHSNQPQHF
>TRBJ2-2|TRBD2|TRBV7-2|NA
TGTGCCAGCAGTAAAACTGGCGGGAGTTTCACCGGGGAGCTGTTTTTT
CASSKTGGSFTGELFF
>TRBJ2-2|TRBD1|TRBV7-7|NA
TGTGCCAGCAGCTTTTCGGCTTCGACAGGGGGCGTTTCTGGGGAGCTGTTTTTT
CASSFSASTGGVSGELFF
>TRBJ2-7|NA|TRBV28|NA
TGTGCCAGCAGTACCTTGGGCCCCTACGAGCAGTACTTC
CASSTLGPYEQYF
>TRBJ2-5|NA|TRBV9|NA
TGTGCCAGCAGCGTATCACAGGCACGAGAGACCCAGTACTTC
CASSVSQARETQYF
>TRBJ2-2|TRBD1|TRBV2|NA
TGTGCCGGTAAAGGACAGGGGGCGGCCGGGGAGCTGTTTTTT
CAGKGQGAAGELFF
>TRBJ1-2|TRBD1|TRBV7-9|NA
TGTGCCAGCAGCTTTCCCTTGACAGGGGAAGGCTACACCTTC
CASSFPLTGEGYTF
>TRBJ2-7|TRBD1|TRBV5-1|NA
TGCGCCAGCAGCCCCGGGCTGGGACAGGGGGAGAGAGAGCAGTACTTC
CASSPGLGQGEREQYF
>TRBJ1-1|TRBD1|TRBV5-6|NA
TGTGCCAGCAGCTCTCGGGGACAGGCGGAGGAAGCTTTCTTT
CASSSRGQAEEAFF
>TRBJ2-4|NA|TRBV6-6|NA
TGTGCCAGCAGTTACTTTGCAGGGAACAGTCAGTACTTC
CASSYFAGNSQYF
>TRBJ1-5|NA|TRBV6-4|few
TGTGCCAGCAATAGACGGGAGGACCGTCAGCCCCAGCATTTT
CASNRREDRQPQHF
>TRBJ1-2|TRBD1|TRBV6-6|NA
TGTGCCAGCTCGTTAATAGGGACAGACTATGGCTACACCTTC
CASSLIGTDYGYTF
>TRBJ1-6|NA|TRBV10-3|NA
TGTGCCATCAGAGCAGGGTGGAATAATTCACCCCTCCACTTT
CAIRAGWNNSPLHF
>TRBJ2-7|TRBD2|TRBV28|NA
TGTGCCAGCAGTTTAGCGGGAGCATCCTACGAGCAGTACTTC
CASSLAGASYEQYF
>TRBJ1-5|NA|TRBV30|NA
TGTGCCTGGACTCTGGGGAGGACGGGAAATAGCAATCAGCCCCAGCATTTT
CAWTLGRTGNSNQPQHF
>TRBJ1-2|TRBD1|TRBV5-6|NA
TGTGCCAGCAGCGTCAACCCAGGGGGCTCCCCGTATGGCTACACCTTC
CASSVNPGGSPYGYTF
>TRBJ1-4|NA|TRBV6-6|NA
TGTGCCAGCGGGGGCCCTAACAGTGCAACTAATGAAAAACTGTTTTTT
CASGGPNSATNEKLFF